This T cell receptor beta chain was sequenced in a study of blood T cell repertoires in COVID-19. The wider study: Sites across the United States, Italy and Spain contributed samples from acute and convalescent COVID-19. PBMCs, B-cell-depleted T cells, or T cells were the source of the cDNA or gDNA that made up the material.

The germline V gene has CDR1 ENHRY and CDR2 SYGVKD. V lost 5 bases and J 1 base, leaving 11 bases between the germline ends. The CDR3 covers 14 residues. In the authors' methods: Amplification with reference gene primers provided the estimates of nucleated cell counts. The assay was immunoSEQ multiplex PCR, and TCRdb's table has in-frame clones only and misses some. The V and J calls and the clone size are those of that table, but D and trimming were determined from the DNA. The repertoire holds around 140,000 clones, around 89% seen once, with about 9.3% in the top ten. The sequence came from a man aged 45-65 years with acute or convalescent COVID-19. The specimen was peripheral blood. This chain links TRBV10-3 with TRBJ1-1; a possible D gene is TRBD1 (5 bases). The CDR3 bases are TGTGCCATCAGTTCCGGGACTTCGAACACTGAAGCTTTCTTT. Residues: CAISSGTSNTEAFF.